This TCR beta chain was sequenced during a study of blood T cell repertoires in COVID-19. Study in general: PBMCs, B-cell-depleted T cells, or T cells provided the cDNA or gDNA that made up the material.

In the source study's methods: Estimation of nucleated cell counts relied on the amplification of reference gene primers. TCRdb keeps only in-frame clones here, not all; method: immunoSEQ multiplex PCR. That table gives V, J and clone size, and the DNA gave D and trimming. The profile shows over 200,000 clones, almost 90% of them singletons. V was trimmed by 7 bases and J by 0 bases, leaving 12 bases between them. This CDR3 comprises 13 residues. The germline gives CDR1 SQVTM, CDR2 ANQGSEA. The clonotype was recovered from a woman in her fifties or sixties with acute or convalescent COVID-19. V usage is TRBV29-1 and J usage is TRBJ1-1; weak D call: TRBD1 (5 bases). Material: peripheral blood. CDR3 sequence reads: CSGRGPMNTEAFF. The DNA of the CDR3 is TGCAGCGGTAGGGGTCCTATGAACACTGAAGCTTTCTTT.